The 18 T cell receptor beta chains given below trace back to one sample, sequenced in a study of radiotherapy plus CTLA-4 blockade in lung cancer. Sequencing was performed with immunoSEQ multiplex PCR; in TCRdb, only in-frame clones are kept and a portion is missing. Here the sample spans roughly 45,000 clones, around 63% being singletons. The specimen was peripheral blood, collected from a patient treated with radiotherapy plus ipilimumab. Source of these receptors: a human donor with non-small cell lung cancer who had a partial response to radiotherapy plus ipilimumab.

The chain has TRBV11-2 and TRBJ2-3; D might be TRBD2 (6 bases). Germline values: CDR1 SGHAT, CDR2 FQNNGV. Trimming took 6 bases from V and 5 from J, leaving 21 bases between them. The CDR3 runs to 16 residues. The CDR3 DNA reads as TGTGCCAGCAGATGGCCCGGGGGAAGCCCTCAAGATACGCAGTATTTT. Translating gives CASRWPGGSPQDTQYF.

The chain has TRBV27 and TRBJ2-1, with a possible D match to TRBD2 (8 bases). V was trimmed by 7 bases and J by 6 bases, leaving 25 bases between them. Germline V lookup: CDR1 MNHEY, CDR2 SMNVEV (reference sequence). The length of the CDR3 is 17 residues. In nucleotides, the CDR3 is TGTGCCAGCATAGACAGGGTAAGCGGGAGTGCCGCCAATGAGCAGTTCTTC. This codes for CASIDRVSGSAANEQFF.

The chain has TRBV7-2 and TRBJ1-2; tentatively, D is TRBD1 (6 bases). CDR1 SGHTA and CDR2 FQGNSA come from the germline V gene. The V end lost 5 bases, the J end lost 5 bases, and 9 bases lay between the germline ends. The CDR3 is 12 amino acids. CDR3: CASSTQGYGYTF. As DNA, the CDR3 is TGTGCCAGCAGCACACAGGGATATGGCTACACCTTC.

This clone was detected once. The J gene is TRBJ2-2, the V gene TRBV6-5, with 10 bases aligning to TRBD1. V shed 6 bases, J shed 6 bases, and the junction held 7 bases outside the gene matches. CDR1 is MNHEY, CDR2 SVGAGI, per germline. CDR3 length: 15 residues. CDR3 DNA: TGTGCCAGCAGGCAGTATGGACAGGGGGCCGGGGAGCTGTTTTTT. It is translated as CASRQYGQGAGELFF.

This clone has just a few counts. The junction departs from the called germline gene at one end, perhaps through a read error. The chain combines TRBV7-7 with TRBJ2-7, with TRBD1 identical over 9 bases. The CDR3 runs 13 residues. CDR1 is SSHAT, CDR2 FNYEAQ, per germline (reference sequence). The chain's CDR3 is CASSLGQGNEQYF. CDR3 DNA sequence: TGTGCTAGCAGCTTAGGACAGGGGAACGAGCAGTACTTC.

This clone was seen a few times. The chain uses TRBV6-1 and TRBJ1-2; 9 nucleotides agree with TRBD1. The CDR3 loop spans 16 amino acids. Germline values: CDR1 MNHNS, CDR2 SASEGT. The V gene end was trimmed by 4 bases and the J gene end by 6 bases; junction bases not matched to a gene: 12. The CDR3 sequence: CASSGTTGGRTHGYTF. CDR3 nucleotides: TGTGCCAGCAGTGGAACAACAGGGGGCAGAACCCATGGCTACACCTTC.

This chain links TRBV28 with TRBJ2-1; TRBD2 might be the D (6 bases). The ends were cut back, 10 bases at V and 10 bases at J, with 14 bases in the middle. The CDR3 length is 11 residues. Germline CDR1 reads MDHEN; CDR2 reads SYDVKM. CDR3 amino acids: CATRGLPEQFF. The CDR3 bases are TGTGCCACGCGGGGCCTCCCAGAGCAGTTCTTC.

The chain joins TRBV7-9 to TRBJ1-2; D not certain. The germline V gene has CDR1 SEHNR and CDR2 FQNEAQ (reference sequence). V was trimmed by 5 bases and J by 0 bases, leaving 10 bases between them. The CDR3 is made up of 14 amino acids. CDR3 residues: CASSLKTTNYGYTF. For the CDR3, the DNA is TGTGCCAGCAGCCTCAAGACTACTAACTATGGCTACACCTTC.

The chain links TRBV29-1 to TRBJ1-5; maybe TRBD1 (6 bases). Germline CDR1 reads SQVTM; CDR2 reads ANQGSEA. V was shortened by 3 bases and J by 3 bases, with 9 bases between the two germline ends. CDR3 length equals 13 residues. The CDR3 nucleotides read TGCAGCGTTGATCAGGGGCCCAATCAGCCCCAGCATTTT. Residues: CSVDQGPNQPQHF.

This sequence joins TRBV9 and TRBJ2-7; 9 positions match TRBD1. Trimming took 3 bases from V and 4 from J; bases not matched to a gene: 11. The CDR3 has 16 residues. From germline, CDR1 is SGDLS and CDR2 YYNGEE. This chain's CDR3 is CASSGRPGQGRYEQYF. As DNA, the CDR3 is TGTGCCAGCAGCGGTCGACCGGGACAGGGCCGATACGAGCAGTACTTC.

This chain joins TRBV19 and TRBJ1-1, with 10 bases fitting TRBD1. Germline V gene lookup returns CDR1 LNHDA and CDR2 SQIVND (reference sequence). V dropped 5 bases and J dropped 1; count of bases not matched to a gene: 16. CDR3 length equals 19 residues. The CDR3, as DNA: TGTGCCAGTAGTCCCCATCCGGGACAGGGGCTTGAGTGGAACACTGAAGCTTTCTTT. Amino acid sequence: CASSPHPGQGLEWNTEAFF.

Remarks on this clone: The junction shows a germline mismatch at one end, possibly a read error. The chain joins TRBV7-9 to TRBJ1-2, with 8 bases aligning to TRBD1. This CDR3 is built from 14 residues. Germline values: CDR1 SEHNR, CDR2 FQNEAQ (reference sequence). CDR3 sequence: CASSLDSRQGSLSF. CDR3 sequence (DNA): TGTGCCAGCAGCTTAGACTCAAGACAGGGGAGTCTCTCCTTC.

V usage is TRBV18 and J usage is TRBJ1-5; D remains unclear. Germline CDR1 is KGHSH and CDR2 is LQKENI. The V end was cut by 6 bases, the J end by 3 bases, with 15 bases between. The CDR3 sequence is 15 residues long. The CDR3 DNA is TGTGCCAGCTCCTCTGGCGGGCGGACCAATCAGCCCCAGCATTTT. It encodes CASSSGGRTNQPQHF.

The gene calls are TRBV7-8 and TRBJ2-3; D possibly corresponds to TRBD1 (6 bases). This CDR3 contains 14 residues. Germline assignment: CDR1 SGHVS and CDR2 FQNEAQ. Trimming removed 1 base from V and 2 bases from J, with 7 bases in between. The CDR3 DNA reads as TGTGCCAGCAGCTTAGACAGGGTCACAGATACGCAGTATTTT. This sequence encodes CASSLDRVTDTQYF.

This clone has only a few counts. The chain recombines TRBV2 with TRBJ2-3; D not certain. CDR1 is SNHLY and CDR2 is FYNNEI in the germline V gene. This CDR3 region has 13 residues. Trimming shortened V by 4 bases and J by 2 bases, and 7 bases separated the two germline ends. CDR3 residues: CASSATVTDTQYF. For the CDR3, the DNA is TGTGCCAGCAGTGCTACCGTCACAGATACGCAGTATTTT.

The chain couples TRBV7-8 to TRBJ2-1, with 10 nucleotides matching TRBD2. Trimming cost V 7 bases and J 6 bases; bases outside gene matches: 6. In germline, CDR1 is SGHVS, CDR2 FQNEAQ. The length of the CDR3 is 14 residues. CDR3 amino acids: CASNPSGSPNEQFF. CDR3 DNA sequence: TGTGCCAGCAACCCTAGCGGGAGCCCCAATGAGCAGTTCTTC.

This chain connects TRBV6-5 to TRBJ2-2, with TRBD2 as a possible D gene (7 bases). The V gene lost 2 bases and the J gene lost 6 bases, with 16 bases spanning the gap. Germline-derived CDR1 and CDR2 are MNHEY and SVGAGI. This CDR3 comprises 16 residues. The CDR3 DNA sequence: TGTGCCAGCAGTTACCCCCCGGGGGGCAGGCCCGGGGAGCTGTTTTTT. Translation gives CASSYPPGGRPGELFF.

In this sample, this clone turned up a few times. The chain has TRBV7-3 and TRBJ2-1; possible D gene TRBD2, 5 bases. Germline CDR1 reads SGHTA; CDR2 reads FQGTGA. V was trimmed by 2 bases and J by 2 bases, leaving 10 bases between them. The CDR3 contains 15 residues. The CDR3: CASSLGGFAYNEQFF. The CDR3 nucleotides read TGTGCCAGCAGCTTAGGCGGGTTTGCCTACAATGAGCAGTTCTTC.